The table lists the clone carrying this TCR beta chain with many counts. Its specificity is unknown. These data belong to a study of blood T cells in healthy people across ages. This CDR3 has 11 residues. The ends were cut back, 3 bases at V and 7 bases at J, with 3 bases in the middle. The germline V gene encodes CDR1 LGHDT and CDR2 YNNKEL (reference sequence). A second PCR, run for about 7 to 12 cycles, used a sample-barcoded 5' primer plus a J-beta primer mix. Through a template-switch adaptor with 12 random nucleotides, each cDNA molecule received a tag. MiXCR, run by TCRdb on the 5' RACE reads, gives a single entry per CDR3 protein. This table holds hundreds of thousands of distinct CDR3 sequences, roughly 26% found once. PBMCs numbering at least 7 million were isolated per sample. Whole-study results and caveats: More naive CD4+ cells and higher diversity marked long-lived donors relative to aged donors. The authors considered diversity estimates from one million T cells to be underestimates.

The sequence came from a woman between 65 and 79 years old in good health. The sequencing sample was made of blood. The chain combines TRBV3-1 with TRBJ2-2; D is uncertain. The CDR3 DNA reads as TGTGCCAGCAGCCAGGTCGGGGAGCTGTTTTTT. As protein: CASSQVGELFF.